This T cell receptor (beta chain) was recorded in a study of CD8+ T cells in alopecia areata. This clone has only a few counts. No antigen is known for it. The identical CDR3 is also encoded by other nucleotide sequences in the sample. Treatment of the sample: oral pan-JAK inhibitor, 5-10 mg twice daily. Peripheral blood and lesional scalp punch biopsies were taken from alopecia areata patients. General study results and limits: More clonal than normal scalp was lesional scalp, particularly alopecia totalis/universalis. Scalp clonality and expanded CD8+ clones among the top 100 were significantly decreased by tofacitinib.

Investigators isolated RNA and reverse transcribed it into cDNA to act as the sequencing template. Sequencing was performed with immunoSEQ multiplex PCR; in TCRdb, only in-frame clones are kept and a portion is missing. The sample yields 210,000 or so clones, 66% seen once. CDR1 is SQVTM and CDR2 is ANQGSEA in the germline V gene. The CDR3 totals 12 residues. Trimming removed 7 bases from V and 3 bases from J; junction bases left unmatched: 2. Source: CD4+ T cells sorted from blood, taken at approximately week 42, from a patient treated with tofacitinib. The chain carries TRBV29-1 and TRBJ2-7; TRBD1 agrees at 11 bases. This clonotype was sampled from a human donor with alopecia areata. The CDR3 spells CSAGTGGYEQYF. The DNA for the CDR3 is TGCAGCGCTGGGACAGGGGGCTACGAGCAGTACTTC.